This T cell receptor (beta chain) was profiled in a study of lymphopenia after photon versus proton radiotherapy (dated by TCRdb to between 2018 and 2020). As for the study more broadly: In patients with gastrointestinal tumors who developed high-grade lymphopenia, the study compared the immunological effects of photon radiation therapy with those of proton radiation therapy. A cohort of under 25 patients with gastrointestinal tumors who received either photon or proton therapy and subsequently developed lymphopenia was included. The study was designed to characterize how the impact on the immune system differs between the two radiation modalities. Results the study describes overall, beyond this receptor: Across the cohort, among patients who died, a greater drop in TCR diversity after the nadir was inversely correlated with overall survival time. The authors looked at the survival association only in patients who died, and they framed better survival with proton therapy as a possibility rather than a demonstrated result. After the lymphocyte count nadir, repertoires from photon-treated patients showed oligoclonal expansion, particularly of CD8+ Temra cells, and this expansion drove the decline in diversity. Proton-treated patients stayed relatively stable during treatment, while photon-treated patients lost naive T cells and TCR diversity and gained effector/memory populations.

The CDR3, cysteine through phenylalanine, is 15 amino acids long. Solely the CDR3 DNA is kept, with 45 bases framed from the first base. The junction shows trimming of 3 bases on V and 2 bases on J, and the gene matches do not reach 7 bases of it. For CDR1 and CDR2, the germline V gene lists MGHRA and YSYEKL. On this clone itself: What this receptor recognizes is not known. Qualities for individual bases were not recorded, and no much larger clone is one base off.

Receptors were amplified or captured by the immunoSEQ multiplex PCR assay. T cell repertoires were profiled with deep sequencing of rearranged TCR beta loci together with multiparametric flow cytometry. TCRdb provides this immuneACCESS table in a form limited to in-frame rearrangements. Some clones are lacking; in checked studies, under half of them reflect an unresolved V gene, and why the rest are absent is not known. The sample data list approximately 17,000 clones, and over 80% of these were observed just once. Around 6.3% of the sample is held by the ten biggest clonotypes. The sequence derives from a man in his fifties or sixties with pancreatic cancer. The sequence joins TRBV4-1 to TRBJ2-7; 7 nucleotides in the junction match TRBD1. Material: peripheral blood, obtained from a patient treated with photon-based radiotherapy. Read as DNA, the sequence is TGCGCCAGCAGCCAGACATACAGGGGAGCCTACGAGCAGTACTTC. Translation gives CASSQTYRGAYEQYF.